This record looks at one T cell receptor beta chain sequence and its context. What it binds is not known. This sample was taken from a study of T cell clonotyping in hematopoietic cell transplantation. Method: immunoSEQ multiplex PCR; TCRdb's copy keeps in-frame clones and lacks some. The table lists roughly 44,000 clones, nearly 97% of them singletons, with approximately 1% in the top ten. General study points: Graft donor and pretransplant recipient Inverse Simpson Index values predicted broader posttransplant TCR diversity. Recipient TCR diversity dropped after transplant; expanded clonotypes rose from day 30 to 180.

This CDR3 region has 13 residues. Trimming removed 0 bases at V and 3 bases at J, with 6 bases between. Germline V gives CDR1 MNHNS, CDR2 SASEGT. The sequenced material came from peripheral blood mononuclear cells. The gene calls are TRBV6-1 and TRBJ2-7; D is uncertain. The clonotype comes from a young man in good health. Some clones in this sample may be carry-over from other donors' samples. CDR3 sequence: CASSEAPVYEQYF. In DNA form, the CDR3 reads TGTGCCAGCAGTGAAGCGCCGGTCTACGAGCAGTACTTC.